Detailed here is one TCR beta chain. The length of the CDR3 is 15 residues. Germline-derived CDR1 and CDR2 are MNHEY and SVGAGI. This sample is drawn from a study of T cells expressing NK-cell markers. For each CDR3 protein, TCRdb gives one entry from its re-call of the 5' RACE reads, without DNA. The listing records 150,000 to 160,000 distinct CDR3 sequences. This receptor was obtained from a woman aged 50 to 60 in good health. The sample taken for sequencing was blood T cells: a sorted CD56 or NKG2C T cell subset, CD4+ or CD8+ T cells, or bulk PBMC T cells (not recorded which). The chain combines TRBV6-5 with TRBJ2-6; TCRdb gives TRBD1 as the D gene, but with no DNA this cannot be confirmed. The CDR3 sequence: CASSVSDSGANVLTF.